What follows are 14 T cell receptor beta chains derived from one specimen sequenced in a study of shared clonotypes between healthy human individuals. Clones were sequenced by immunoSEQ multiplex PCR, and TCRdb holds only the in-frame ones, with some missing. The sample shows 550,000 to 850,000 clones, 55% to 75% of them seen only once. Sequencing was done on a sample of memory CD4+ T cells sorted from blood. Subset indicated: CD45RA-negative fraction. Receptors were obtained from a woman in her 30s in good health.

The chain is built from TRBV27 and TRBJ2-7; TRBD1 matches at 10 bases. V shed 5 bases and J 6 bases; nucleotides not matched to a gene: 19. Per germline, CDR1 MNHEY and CDR2 SMNVEV (reference sequence). This CDR3 has 18 amino acids. This chain's CDR3 is CASSPRTRPGTGEAEQYF. The CDR3 DNA reads TGTGCCAGCAGTCCCCGAACGCGACCCGGGACAGGGGAGGCCGAGCAGTACTTC.

The V gene is TRBV19, the J gene TRBJ2-5; TRBD2 agrees at 7 bases. Trimming took 2 bases from V and 2 from J; bases not matched to a gene: 17. This CDR3 is 19 amino acids long. Germline CDR1 and CDR2: LNHDA and SQIVND (reference sequence). The CDR3 coding sequence is TGTGCCAGTAGTATATCCCCCGGAGTGGCGGGAGAGGAACAAGAGACCCAGTACTTC. It specifies CASSISPGVAGEEQETQYF.

With regard to this clone: A read error may explain this, as a much larger clone is one base away. The J gene is TRBJ2-6, the V gene TRBV5-6; D is possibly TRBD2 (6 bases). V dropped 5 bases and J dropped 2 bases, with 8 bases sitting between them. From germline, CDR1 is SGHDT and CDR2 YYEEEE. This CDR3 has 14 residues. This CDR3 is CASRTRTGANVLTF. The CDR3, as DNA: TGTGCCAGCAGGACTAGGACTGGGGCCAACGTCCTGACTTTC.

The chain joins TRBV5-6 to TRBJ1-6, with TRBD1 as a possible D gene (5 bases). V was pared by 4 bases and J by 5 bases, with 10 bases between. This CDR3 region has 14 residues. CDR1 and CDR2 from the germline V gene are SGHDT and YYEEEE. The CDR3 loop is CASSLRDHNSPLHF. The CDR3 nucleotides are TGTGCCAGCAGCCTCCGGGACCATAATTCACCCCTCCACTTT.

This clone occurred a few times. The rearrangement uses TRBV5-1 and TRBJ2-7; either TRBD1 or TRBD2 may supply D (6 bases each). This CDR3 is 15 amino acids long. From germline, CDR1 is SGHRS and CDR2 YFSETQ. The V end was cut by 4 bases, the J end by 3 bases, with 17 bases between. The CDR3 spells CASSPGAGNGYEQYF. The DNA of the CDR3 is TGCGCCAGCAGCCCGGGGGCAGGGAACGGCTACGAGCAGTACTTC.

The rearrangement joins TRBV6-5 to TRBJ2-1; a possible D gene is TRBD1 (5 bases). The V end was cut by 5 bases, the J end by 9 bases, with 17 bases between. Germline-derived CDR1 and CDR2 are MNHEY and SVGAGI. The CDR3 spans 14 residues. CDR3 nucleotides: TGTGCCAGCAGTATTGCAGGGCGGATTGGTGAGCAGTTCTTC. Encoded protein: CASSIAGRIGEQFF.

J is TRBJ2-1 and V is TRBV5-4; possible D gene TRBD2, 5 bases. CDR3 length equals 15 residues. The V and J ends lost 0 bases and 6 bases respectively, with 13 bases between them. Germline assignment: CDR1 SGHNT and CDR2 YYREEE (reference sequence). CDR3: CASSLAVGGLNEQFF. The CDR3 coding sequence is TGTGCCAGCAGCTTGGCCGTAGGAGGCCTCAATGAGCAGTTCTTC.

This chain's CDR3 is CASSLAYGASNYGYTF. The CDR3, as DNA: TGCGCCAGCAGCTTGGCTTATGGAGCCTCTAACTATGGCTACACCTTC. This chain connects TRBV5-1 to TRBJ1-2; no clear D. Trimming shortened V by 0 bases and J by 0 bases, and 12 bases separated the two germline ends. The CDR3 runs to 16 residues. Germline loops: CDR1 SGHRS, CDR2 YFSETQ.

The chain joins TRBV7-6 to TRBJ1-1; TRBD1 might be the D (6 bases). The CDR3 loop spans 14 amino acids. Trimming cost V 2 bases and J 1 base, with 8 bases left between them. The germline CDR1 and CDR2 sequences are SGHVS and FNYEAQ. The DNA for the CDR3 is TGTGCCAGCAGCTTACAGGGGTCGAACACTGAAGCTTTCTTT. This translates into CASSLQGSNTEAFF.

The chain combines TRBV28 with TRBJ2-1, with 8 bases fitting TRBD2. This CDR3 contains 13 residues. With 2 bases clipped from V and 15 bases from J, the junction kept 9 bases outside the gene matches. Germline CDR1 MDHEN, CDR2 SYDVKM. The CDR3 region has the DNA TGTGCCAGCAGTTTAAAGTCCGGGAGGGCCCGGTTCTTC. Translated: CASSLKSGRARFF.

This clone appeared once. V is TRBV18 and J is TRBJ1-5; TRBD1 aligns across 9 bases. Germline CDR1 KGHSH, CDR2 LQKENI. The junction had 6 bases not matched to a gene; V was cut back by 3 bases and J by 3 bases. The CDR3 consists of 16 residues. The CDR3 loop reads CASSPTGTGNNQPQHF. The CDR3 nucleotides are TGTGCCAGCTCACCGACCGGGACAGGGAACAATCAGCCCCAGCATTTT.

This clone was counted a few times. CDR3 DNA: TGCAGTGGTAGGGAATCCTACGAGCAGTACTTC. Its translation is CSGRESYEQYF. This chain uses TRBV20-1 with TRBJ2-7; D remains ambiguous. The V end lost 7 bases, the J end lost 1 base, and 8 bases lay between the germline ends. Germline CDR1 and CDR2: DFQATT and SNEGSKA (reference sequence). This CDR3 has 11 amino acids.

The chain combines TRBV2 with TRBJ1-2, with a tentative D call TRBD1 (5 bases). V was clipped by 4 bases and J by 1 base, with 10 bases between them. CDR1 SNHLY and CDR2 FYNNEI come from the germline V gene. The CDR3 is 14 amino acids. CDR3 sequence reads: CASSVVGGNYGYTF. CDR3 coding DNA: TGTGCCAGCAGTGTTGTCGGGGGTAACTATGGCTACACCTTC.

This sequence joins TRBV2 and TRBJ1-2; TRBD1 is a possible D gene (5 bases). Germline values: CDR1 SNHLY, CDR2 FYNNEI. CDR3 length: 13 amino acids. The V end was cut by 4 bases, the J end by 4 bases, with 10 bases between. The CDR3 loop is CASSGQGGYGYTF. CDR3 nucleotides: TGTGCCAGCAGTGGGCAGGGTGGCTATGGCTACACCTTC.